This is a list of T cell receptor beta chains from one sample in a study of blood T cell repertoires in COVID-19. Sequenced by immunoSEQ multiplex PCR; TCRdb stores in-frame clones only, minus some. This sample has some 300,000 clones, with roughly 89% found just once. The sequencing input was PBMCs or T cells enriched from blood (not recorded which). Every receptor here comes from a woman aged 30 to 39 who had recovered from COVID-19. Both conserved end residues are part of each CDR3. A D gene is named only where the DNA matches it firmly. Expanded clones get a size class; other rows say once, few or many, or leave the size out.

v_gene,d_gene,j_gene,abundance,CDR3aa,CDR3nt
TRBV6-5,-,TRBJ2-5,-,CASSRWWTQYF,TGTGCCAGCAGCAGGTGGTGGACCCAGTACTTC
TRBV3-1/TRBV3-2,-,TRBJ1-1,-,CASSQDYRLNTEAFF,TGTGCCAGCAGCCAAGATTACAGGTTGAACACTGAAGCTTTCTTT
TRBV29-1,-,TRBJ2-7,-,CSVKAGSDEQYF,TGCAGCGTTAAAGCAGGATCGGACGAGCAGTACTTC
TRBV27,-,TRBJ1-2,-,CASRRRGLVMYGYTF,TGTGCCAGCAGACGAAGGGGGTTAGTAATGTATGGCTACACCTTC
TRBV5-6,-,TRBJ1-5,-,CASSPHDSGNQPQHF,TGTGCCAGCAGCCCACATGACAGTGGCAATCAGCCCCAGCATTTT
TRBV11-1,-,TRBJ2-3,-,CASSYNSGGIGDTQYF,TGTGCCAGCTCCTATAACTCGGGGGGCATTGGTGATACGCAGTATTTT
TRBV27,TRBD2,TRBJ2-5,-,CASSLGGRKTQYF,TGTGCCAGCAGTTTAGGCGGGAGAAAGACCCAGTACTTC
TRBV25-1,TRBD2,TRBJ2-1,-,CASSLAGYYNEQFF,TGTGCCAGCAGTCTAGCGGGATACTACAATGAGCAGTTCTTC
TRBV18,-,TRBJ1-1,-,CASSLGANTEAFF,TGTGCCAGCTCACTAGGGGCGAACACTGAAGCTTTCTTT
TRBV19,-,TRBJ1-4,few,CASSTLGPRRFF,TGTGCCAGTAGCACCCTAGGCCCCCGGCGGTTTTTT
TRBV6-1,TRBD1,TRBJ1-2,-,CASSEYTGEQYGYTF,TGTGCCAGCAGTGAATACACAGGGGAGCAATATGGCTACACCTTC
TRBV10-3,-,TRBJ2-3,-,CASSADTVDTQYF,TGTGCCAGCTCGGCAGACACGGTGGATACGCAGTATTTT
TRBV5-4,-,TRBJ2-4,-,CASSLAENIQYF,TGTGCCAGCAGCTTGGCTGAAAACATTCAGTACTTC
TRBV29-1,TRBD1,TRBJ1-2,few,CSVDRGDGYTF,TGCAGCGTTGACAGGGGGGATGGCTACACCTTC
TRBV5-6,-,TRBJ1-5,-,CASSLGGHNQPQHF,TGTGCCAGCAGCTTGGGAGGCCACAATCAGCCCCAGCATTTT
TRBV10-3,-,TRBJ1-2,-,CAISESMDRRSNYGYTF,TGTGCCATCAGTGAGTCGATGGACAGAAGGTCTAACTATGGCTACACCTTC
TRBV15,TRBD2,TRBJ2-1,-,CATSRGGLARGDEQFF,TGTGCCACCAGCAGAGGGGGACTAGCGCGGGGCGATGAGCAGTTCTTC
TRBV2,-,TRBJ2-7,-,CASRYGGNLEFYEQYF,TGTGCCAGCCGTTACGGTGGCAACCTAGAATTCTACGAGCAGTACTTC
TRBV6-2/TRBV6-3,TRBD2,TRBJ2-5,-,CASSTSEQETQYF,TGTGCCAGCAGTACTAGCGAGCAAGAGACCCAGTACTTC
TRBV12-3/TRBV12-4,-,TRBJ1-5,-,CASSSLAQPQHF,TGTGCCAGCAGTTCGTTGGCACAGCCCCAGCATTTT
TRBV10-1,TRBD2,TRBJ2-1,once,CASGEGGLAEKSSYNEQFF,TGCGCCAGCGGCGAAGGGGGACTAGCGGAAAAGAGCTCCTACAATGAGCAGTTCTTC
TRBV5-1,-,TRBJ2-7,-,CASSLAGRVYEQYF,TGCGCCAGCAGCTTGGCCGGGCGGGTCTACGAGCAGTACTTC
TRBV7-9,-,TRBJ1-1,-,CASGITGAEAFF,TGTGCCAGCGGGATCACGGGGGCTGAAGCTTTCTTT
TRBV3-1/TRBV3-2,TRBD1,TRBJ2-2,-,CASSSRQGVTGELFF,TGTGCCAGCAGCTCACGACAGGGGGTAACCGGGGAGCTGTTTTTT
TRBV14,-,TRBJ2-7,-,CASSSGPGRSEEQYF,TGTGCCAGCAGCAGCGGGCCAGGGAGATCTGAAGAGCAGTACTTC
TRBV6-5,TRBD1,TRBJ2-3,-,CASSGTGNTDTQYF,TGTGCCAGCAGCGGGACAGGCAACACAGATACGCAGTATTTT
TRBV2,-,TRBJ1-5,-,CASSESPGGGAHQPQHF,TGTGCCAGCAGTGAGTCCCCCGGGGGAGGGGCCCATCAGCCCCAGCATTTT